The 11 T cell receptor beta chains given below trace back to one sample, sequenced in a study of T cell responses to AZD1222 COVID-19 vaccine. Here immunoSEQ multiplex PCR was the method, and the copy in TCRdb shows in-frame clones only, minus some. The sample has 130,000 to 150,000 clones, roughly nine tenths seen once. Sequenced material: peripheral blood, taken on day 0 of AZD1222 vaccination. The source is an adult in good health.

The CDR3 nucleotides are TGTGCCAGCAGAAGGGAAGGGCCCTATGGCTACACCTTC. It encodes CASRREGPYGYTF. The chain uses TRBV19 and TRBJ1-2; D gene uncertain. The germline V gene encodes CDR1 LNHDA and CDR2 SQIVND (reference sequence). Trimming removed 9 bases from V and 4 bases from J, with 15 bases in between. The length of the CDR3 is 13 residues.

This clone was recorded only once. V gene TRBV30 combines with J gene TRBJ1-1; D gene unclear. The CDR3 sequence is 12 residues long. Deletions cut 5 bases from V and 6 bases from J, with 13 bases between. Germline V gene sequence: CDR1 GTSNPN, CDR2 SVGIG (reference sequence). The CDR3 DNA sequence: TGTGCCTGGCACAGTCAGGCCCCTGAAGCTTTCTTT. This sequence encodes CAWHSQAPEAFF.

CDR3 nucleotide sequence: TGTGCCAGCAGTTCGGGCGGGAAGGTTACCGGGGAGCTGTTTTTT. Amino acids: CASSSGGKVTGELFF. The chain employs TRBV6-2 or TRBV6-3 and TRBJ2-2; D may be TRBD2 (6 bases). V was cut by 4 bases and J by 5 bases, with 14 bases left in between. The length of the CDR3 is 15 residues. Germline lookup yields CDR1 MNHEY and CDR2 SVGEGT.

The gene calls are TRBV3-1 (or the pseudogene TRBV3-2) and TRBJ2-1; D gene ambiguous. Trimming took off 6 bases at V and 3 bases at J, with 18 bases between the two ends. The CDR3 has 16 amino acids. CDR1 LGHDT and CDR2 YNNKEL come from the germline V gene (reference sequence). For the CDR3, the DNA is TGTGCCAGCAGTCAGTTAGCAAAGGACGGCTACAATGAGCAGTTCTTC. Translated, it gives CASSQLAKDGYNEQFF.

The V gene is TRBV12-3 or TRBV12-4, the J gene TRBJ1-1; possibly TRBD1 for D (6 bases). The CDR3 consists of 13 residues. Trimming left V 5 bases short and J 1 base short, with 8 bases between. This chain's CDR3 is CASSVGANTEAFF. CDR3 in DNA: TGTGCCAGCAGTGTGGGGGCGAACACTGAAGCTTTCTTT.

The chain couples TRBV7-9 to TRBJ1-5; tentative D call: TRBD1 (6 bases). This CDR3 has 14 amino acids. Trimming left V 5 bases short and J 3 bases short, with 11 bases between. Germline V CDR1 and CDR2: SEHNR, FQNEAQ (reference sequence). The CDR3 sequence is CASSQDSDNQPQHF. CDR3 in DNA: TGTGCCAGCAGCCAGGACAGCGACAATCAGCCCCAGCATTTT.

The chain employs TRBV4-1 and TRBJ1-2; no clear D gene. Trimming stripped 1 base from V and 0 bases from J, with 6 bases between. The CDR3 runs 14 residues. Germline V CDR1 and CDR2: MGHRA, YSYEKL. The CDR3 reads CASSQGAANYGYTF. CDR3 DNA sequence: TGCGCCAGCAGCCAAGGGGCAGCTAACTATGGCTACACCTTC.

The rearrangement links TRBV30 to TRBJ1-1; 9 bases agree with TRBD1. In germline, CDR1 is GTSNPN, CDR2 SVGIG (reference sequence). The CDR3 is 20 residues long. V was clipped by 4 bases and J by 4 bases; unmatched bases: 25. For the CDR3, the DNA is TGTGCCTGGATGATGGGCTCCACGCCGGGACAGGGAGGTTGGAGCACTGAAGCTTTCTTT. This gives the protein CAWMMGSTPGQGGWSTEAFF. The full variable domain, its missing parts supplied by reference TRBV30 and TRBJ1-1, is SQTIHQWPATLVQPVGSPLSLECTVEGTSNPNLYWYRQAAGRGLQLLFYSVGIGQISSEVPQNLSASRPQDRQFILSSKKLLLSDSGFYLCAWMMGSTPGQGGWSTEAFFGQGTRLTVV.

In DNA, the CDR3 is TGTGCCAGCAGCTCGCGGACAGGGGACCGAACCGGGGAGCTGTTTTTT. It translates to CASSSRTGDRTGELFF. The rearrangement joins TRBV7-2 to TRBJ2-2; 9 nucleotides align to TRBD1. Germline CDR1 is SGHTA and CDR2 is FQGNSA. The CDR3 length is 16 residues. J was trimmed by 5 bases and V by 4 bases; bases with no gene match: 8.

The chain joins TRBV30 to TRBJ1-1, with D tentatively TRBD1 (5 bases). V dropped 6 bases and J dropped 5 bases, with 25 bases sitting between them. Germline V lookup: CDR1 GTSNPN, CDR2 SVGIG (reference sequence). CDR3 length: 16 residues. The CDR3 reads CACNMGAGPIITEAFF. For the CDR3, the DNA is TGTGCCTGTAATATGGGTGCGGGACCCATAATAACTGAAGCTTTCTTT.

The V call is TRBV19, the J call TRBJ1-5, with D possibly being TRBD1 (5 bases). Trimming removed 3 bases from V and 4 bases from J, with 28 bases in between. CDR1 LNHDA and CDR2 SQIVND come from the germline V gene (reference sequence). This CDR3 has 20 residues. The CDR3 sequence is CASSIKAGGTGRVWNQPQHF. The CDR3 bases are TGTGCCAGTAGTATCAAGGCGGGTGGGACCGGCCGGGTGTGGAATCAGCCCCAGCATTTT.